Presented here are 14 T cell receptor beta chains from one specimen sequenced in a study of T cells after yellow fever vaccination. TCRdb re-called the 5' RACE reads through MiXCR, storing one row per CDR3 protein. The table has about 340,000 distinct CDR3 sequences, about 4% seen once. This sample comprised PBMCs, obtained 5 days after the yellow fever booster vaccination. The receptors originated from a man aged 18 to 30 who received the YFV17D yellow fever vaccine.

This clonotype was seen ten or more times. J is TRBJ2-7 and V is TRBV5-1, with a possible D match to TRBD2 (6 bases). The CDR3 consists of 13 residues. Trimming removed 0 bases at V and 7 bases at J, with 11 bases between. CDR1 and CDR2 from the germline V gene are SGHRS and YFSETQ. The CDR3 protein is CASSLAPGGEQYV. The CDR3 bases are TGCGCCAGCAGCTTGGCCCCCGGAGGGGAGCAGTACGTC.

This clonotype was detected ten times or more. The rearrangement joins TRBV20-1 to TRBJ2-7; the D gene could be TRBD1 or TRBD2 (5 bases each). Between the trimmed V and J ends, which lost 0 bases and 5 bases, there was a span of 11 bases. Germline CDR1 DFQATT, CDR2 SNEGSKA (reference sequence). This CDR3 contains 13 residues. CDR3 protein: CSARDPGPDEQYF. In nucleotides, the CDR3 is TGCAGTGCTAGAGATCCGGGGCCTGACGAGCAGTACTTC.

This clonotype was seen at least ten times. The chain links TRBV6-2 or TRBV6-3 to TRBJ2-7, with D maybe TRBD2 (6 bases). Germline lookup yields CDR1 MNHEY and CDR2 SVGEGT. The CDR3 is made up of 14 amino acids. V was pared by 0 bases and J by 4 bases, with 10 bases between. The CDR3 DNA sequence: TGTGCCAGCAGTTACTCCGGCGGGGAATACGAGCAGTACGTC. Protein: CASSYSGGEYEQYV.

This chain uses TRBV5-1 with TRBJ2-5; 8 bases align to TRBD2. V gave up 0 bases and J gave up 4 bases; unmatched junction bases: 8. The CDR3 totals 16 residues. Germline-derived CDR1 and CDR2 are SGHRS and YFSETQ. The CDR3 loop is CASSLATGGEAETQYF. CDR3 nucleotide sequence: TGCGCCAGCAGCTTGGCCACCGGGGGGGAGGCAGAGACCCAGTACTTC.

The chain has TRBV5-6 and TRBJ2-1, with D unclear. The germline V and J ends were trimmed by 2 bases and 5 bases, with 11 bases remaining between them. There are 14 residues in the CDR3. Germline loops: CDR1 SGHDT, CDR2 YYEEEE. This CDR3 is CASSLVTTDNEQFF. The DNA for the CDR3 is TGTGCCAGCAGCTTAGTGACAACTGACAATGAGCAGTTCTTC.

This clonotype was seen only a few times. J is TRBJ1-2 and V is TRBV6-6, with D possibly being TRBD1 (6 bases). Germline CDR1 is MNHNY and CDR2 is SVGAGI (reference sequence). This CDR3 comprises 14 residues. The V gene lost 0 bases and the J gene lost 5 bases, with 10 bases spanning the gap. The chain's CDR3 is CASSYSGGGYGYTF. For the CDR3, the DNA is TGTGCCAGCAGTTACTCGGGGGGCGGGTATGGCTACACCTTC.

This clonotype was observed a single time. The chain couples TRBV27 to TRBJ1-2; D ambiguous. V was clipped by 8 bases and J by 2 bases, with 9 bases between them. Per the germline V gene, CDR1 is MNHEY and CDR2 is SMNVEV (reference sequence). The CDR3 runs 12 residues. Written as DNA, the CDR3 is TGTGCCAGCGGCGGCGGAAACTATGGCTACACCTTC. Residues: CASGGGNYGYTF.

The chain uses TRBV4-1 and TRBJ2-3, with D hard to call. Germline CDR1 is MGHRA and CDR2 is YSYEKL. The CDR3 has 14 amino acids. V gave up 0 bases and J gave up 2 bases, with 6 bases separating them. The CDR3 loop is CASSQEYSTDTQYF. In DNA form, the CDR3 reads TGCGCCAGCAGCCAAGAATATTCCACAGATACGCAGTATTTT.

This clonotype was detected a few times. The gene calls are TRBV6-5 and TRBJ1-1, with 7 bases lining up with TRBD1. Germline V CDR1 and CDR2: MNHEY, SVGAGI. This CDR3 region has 15 residues. J gave up 1 base and V 5 bases, and 7 bases lay outside the gene matches. CDR3 protein: CASSRRTGWNTEAFF. The CDR3 DNA reads as TGTGCCAGCAGTCGGAGGACAGGTTGGAACACTGAAGCTTTCTTT.

V is TRBV4-1 and J is TRBJ1-2, with 9 bases fitting TRBD1. The CDR3 consists of 15 residues. CDR1 and CDR2 (germline): MGHRA, YSYEKL. V shed 2 bases and J 2 bases; nucleotides not matched to a gene: 3. As DNA, the CDR3 is TGCGCCAGCAGCCAACGGACAGGGGTGAACTATGGCTACACCTTC. The encoded protein is CASSQRTGVNYGYTF.

This clonotype was recorded at least ten times. The gene calls are TRBV18 and TRBJ2-1; 11 bases line up with TRBD2. J gave up 9 bases and V 2 bases, and 9 bases lay outside the gene matches. Germline-derived CDR1 and CDR2 are KGHSH and LQKENI. The CDR3 consists of 16 residues. The CDR3 is CASSPTSGGQGGEQFF. CDR3 nucleotide sequence: TGTGCCAGCTCACCAACTAGCGGGGGCCAAGGAGGTGAGCAGTTCTTC. Together with reference TRBV18 and TRBJ2-1, the CDR3 gives the full variable domain: NAGVMQNPRHLVRRRGQEARLRCSPMKGHSHVYWYRQLPEEGLKFMVYLQKENIIDESGMPKERFSAEFPKEGPSILRIQQVVRGDSAAYFCASSPTSGGQGGEQFFGPGTRLTVL.

This clonotype was counted many times. This rearrangement joins TRBV5-5 to TRBJ2-7; unclear D gene. The CDR3 has 13 amino acids. The V gene lost 1 base and the J gene lost 7 bases, with 12 bases spanning the gap. Germline lookup yields CDR1 SGHKS and CDR2 YYEKEE (reference sequence). The CDR3 here is CASSLSGIGEQYF. As DNA, the CDR3 is TGTGCCAGCAGCTTGTCTGGGATAGGTGAGCAGTACTTC.

This clonotype was found many times. The chain uses TRBV7-2 and TRBJ2-2, with a possible D match to TRBD1 (6 bases). Germline lookup yields CDR1 SGHTA and CDR2 FQGNSA. V lost 3 bases and J lost 3, with 8 bases in between. The CDR3 consists of 14 residues. The CDR3 loop reads CASSLTGYTGELFF. For the CDR3, the DNA is TGTGCCAGCAGCTTGACAGGTTACACCGGGGAGCTGTTTTTT. Combining the CDR3 with reference TRBV7-2 and TRBJ2-2 gives the whole variable domain GAGVSQSPSNKVTEKGKDVELRCDPISGHTALYWYRQSLGQGLEFLIYFQGNSAPDKSGLPSDRFSAERTGGSVSTLTIQRTQQEDSAVYLCASSLTGYTGELFFGEGSRLTVL.

In DNA form, the CDR3 reads TGCAGCGTTGCTCCGGGTTCGACCAAAAACATTCAGTACTTC. It translates to CSVAPGSTKNIQYF. The chain links TRBV29-1 to TRBJ2-4; D call uncertain. This CDR3 has 14 amino acids. Trimming removed 4 bases from V and 2 bases from J, with 12 bases in between. CDR1 and CDR2 (germline): SQVTM, ANQGSEA.